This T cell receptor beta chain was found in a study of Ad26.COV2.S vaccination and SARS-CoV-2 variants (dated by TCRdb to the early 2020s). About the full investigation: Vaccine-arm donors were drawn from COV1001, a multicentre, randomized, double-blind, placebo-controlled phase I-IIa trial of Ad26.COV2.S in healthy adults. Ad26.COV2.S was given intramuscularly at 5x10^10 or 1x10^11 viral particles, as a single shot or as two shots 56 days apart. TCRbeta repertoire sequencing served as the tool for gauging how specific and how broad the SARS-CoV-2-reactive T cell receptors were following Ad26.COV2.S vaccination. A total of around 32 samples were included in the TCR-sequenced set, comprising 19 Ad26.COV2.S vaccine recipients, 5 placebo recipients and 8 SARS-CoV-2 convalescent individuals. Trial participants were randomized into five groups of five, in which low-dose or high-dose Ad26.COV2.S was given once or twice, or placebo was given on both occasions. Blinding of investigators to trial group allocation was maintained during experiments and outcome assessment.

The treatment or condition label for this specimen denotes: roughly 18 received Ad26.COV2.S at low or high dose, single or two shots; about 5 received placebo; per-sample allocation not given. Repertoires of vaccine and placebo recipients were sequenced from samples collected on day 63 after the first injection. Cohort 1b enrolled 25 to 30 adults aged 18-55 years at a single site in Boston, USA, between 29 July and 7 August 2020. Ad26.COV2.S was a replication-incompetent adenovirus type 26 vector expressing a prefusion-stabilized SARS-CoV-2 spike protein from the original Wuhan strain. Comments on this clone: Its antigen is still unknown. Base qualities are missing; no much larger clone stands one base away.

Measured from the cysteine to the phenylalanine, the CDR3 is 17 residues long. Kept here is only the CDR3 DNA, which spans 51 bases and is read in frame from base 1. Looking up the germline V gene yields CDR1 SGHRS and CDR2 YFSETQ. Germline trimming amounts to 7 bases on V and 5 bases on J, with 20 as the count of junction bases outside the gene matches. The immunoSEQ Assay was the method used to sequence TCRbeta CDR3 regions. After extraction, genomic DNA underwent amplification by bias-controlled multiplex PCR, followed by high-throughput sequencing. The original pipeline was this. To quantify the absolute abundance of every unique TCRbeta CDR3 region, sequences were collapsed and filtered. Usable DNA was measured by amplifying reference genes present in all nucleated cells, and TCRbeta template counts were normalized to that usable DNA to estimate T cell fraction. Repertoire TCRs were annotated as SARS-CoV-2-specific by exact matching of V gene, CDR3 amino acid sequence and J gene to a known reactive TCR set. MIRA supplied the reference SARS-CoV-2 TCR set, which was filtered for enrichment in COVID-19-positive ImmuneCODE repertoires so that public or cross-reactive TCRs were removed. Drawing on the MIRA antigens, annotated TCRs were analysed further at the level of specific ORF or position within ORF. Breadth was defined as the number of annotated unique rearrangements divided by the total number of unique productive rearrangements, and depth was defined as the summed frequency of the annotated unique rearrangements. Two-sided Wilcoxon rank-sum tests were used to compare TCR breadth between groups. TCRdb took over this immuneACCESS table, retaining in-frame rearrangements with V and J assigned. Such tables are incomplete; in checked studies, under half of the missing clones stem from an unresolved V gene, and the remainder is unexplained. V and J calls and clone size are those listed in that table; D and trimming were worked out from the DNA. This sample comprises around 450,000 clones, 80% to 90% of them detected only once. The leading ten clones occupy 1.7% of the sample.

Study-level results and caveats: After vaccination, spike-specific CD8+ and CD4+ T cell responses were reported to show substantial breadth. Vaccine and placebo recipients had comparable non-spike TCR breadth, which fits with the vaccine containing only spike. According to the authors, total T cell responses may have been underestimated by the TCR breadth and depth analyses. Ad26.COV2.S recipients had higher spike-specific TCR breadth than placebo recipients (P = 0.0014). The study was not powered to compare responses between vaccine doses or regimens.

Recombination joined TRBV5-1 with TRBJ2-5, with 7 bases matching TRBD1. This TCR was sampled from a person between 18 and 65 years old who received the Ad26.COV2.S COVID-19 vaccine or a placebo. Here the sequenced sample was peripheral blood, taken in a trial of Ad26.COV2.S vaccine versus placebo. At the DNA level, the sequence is TGCGCCAGCCGAACTGTCACAGGGGTTCGTGGTCAGGAGACCCAGTACTTC. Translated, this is CASRTVTGVRGQETQYF.